This T cell receptor (beta chain) was recorded in a study of blood T cell repertoires in COVID-19. The V segment lost 10 bases and the J segment 0 bases; nucleotides outside the gene matches: 9. CDR1 is MDHEN and CDR2 is SYDVKM in the germline V gene. The length of the CDR3 is 14 residues. Profiling relied on immunoSEQ multiplex PCR, and the TCRdb table lists in-frame clones only, not all of them. Here the sample spans 200,000 or so clones, roughly 80% being singletons. The sequenced material came from PBMCs or T cells enriched from blood (not recorded which). This chain links TRBV28 with TRBJ2-7, with 7 bases that match TRBD2. This TCR came from a woman aged 45-65 years who had been exposed to COVID-19. This CDR3 is CATHPGGSSYEQYF. In DNA, the CDR3 is TGTGCCACCCACCCCGGGGGGAGCTCCTACGAGCAGTACTTC.